Listed below are T cell receptor beta chains from one sample, sequenced in a study of blood T cell repertoires in COVID-19. Repertoires were generated with immunoSEQ multiplex PCR, while TCRdb's copy carries only in-frame clones and drops some. This sample has around 370,000 clones, with approximately 90% found just once. The sample was PBMCs or T cells enriched from blood (not recorded which). All receptors come from a woman in her late teens or twenties who had recovered from COVID-19. Both conserved end residues are part of each CDR3. Each record gives: clone size, J gene, D gene, V gene, CDR3 DNA, CDR3 protein. A D gene is named only where the DNA matches it firmly. For some rows the clone size is stated as once, few or many, or as a class when expanded; others skip it.

>.|TRBJ1-4|TRBD1|TRBV27
TGTGCCAGCAGTACTAGGACAGGTTTAGAAAAACTGTTTTTT
CASSTRTGLEKLFF
>few|TRBJ1-1|.|TRBV6-2/TRBV6-3
TGTGCCAGCAGTTACTCGAGCAAGGGGGGGGCTGAAGCTTTCTTT
CASSYSSKGGAEAFF
>.|TRBJ2-5|TRBD2|TRBV27
TGTGCCAGCGGAAGCGGGGGGGCCTTCCAAGAGACCCAGTACTTC
CASGSGGAFQETQYF
>.|TRBJ2-7|TRBD1|TRBV2
TGTGCCAGCAGTCCCGACAGGGCCCGCCACGAGCAGTACTTC
CASSPDRARHEQYF
>.|TRBJ1-2|TRBD1|TRBV27
TGTGCCAGCCGGCTGCAGGGGGCTTATGGCTACACCTTC
CASRLQGAYGYTF
>few|TRBJ2-7|.|TRBV7-2
TGTGCCAGCAGCTTAGGGCCCCCGGGGTCCGAGCAGTACTTC
CASSLGPPGSEQYF
>.|TRBJ1-1|.|TRBV7-2
TGTGCCAGCAGCACGACAGCGTTAAGGACTGAAGCTTTCTTT
CASSTTALRTEAFF
>.|TRBJ1-6|.|TRBV6-5
TGTGCCACCCGGGGGGGCGGGAATTCACCCCTCCACTTT
CATRGGGNSPLHF
>.|TRBJ1-5|TRBD1|TRBV5-1
TGCGCCAGTAGGATCCAGGGGGCGGGGCAGCCCCAGCATTTT
CASRIQGAGQPQHF
>.|TRBJ1-1|.|TRBV5-4
TGTGCCAGCAGCTTCGACAAGAACACTGAAGCTTTCTTT
CASSFDKNTEAFF
>.|TRBJ2-4|TRBD1|TRBV28
TGTGCCAGCAGTTTAAACGACAGGGTGTTAACCAAAAACATTCAGTACTTC
CASSLNDRVLTKNIQYF
>.|TRBJ1-2|.|TRBV7-2
TGTGCCAGCAGCTTAGGAATTGGGCTGAACTATGGCTACACCTTC
CASSLGIGLNYGYTF
>.|TRBJ2-7|.|TRBV6-1
TGTGCCAGCAGTGAAGATGAGGGCCTATACGACGAGCAGTACTTC
CASSEDEGLYDEQYF
>.|TRBJ2-7|TRBD1|TRBV30
TGTGCCTGGAGTATGGGGACAGCCCCCTACGAGCAGTACTTC
CAWSMGTAPYEQYF
>.|TRBJ2-1|.|TRBV12-2
TGTGCAAGTCGTTACAGGGGTTTAATCTCCTACAATGAGCAGTTCTTC
CASRYRGLISYNEQFF
>once|TRBJ2-7|TRBD1|TRBV7-9
TGTGCCAGCAGCTTAGCGGGGACAGGGGGCGAGCAGTACTTC
CASSLAGTGGEQYF
>.|TRBJ1-4|TRBD1|TRBV28
TGTGCCAGCAGTTCGGGACAGAATGAAAAACTGTTTTTT
CASSSGQNEKLFF
>.|TRBJ1-3|TRBD1|TRBV7-2
TGTGCCAGCAGCTTATCAGGGGGCGCCTCTGGAAACACCATATATTTT
CASSLSGGASGNTIYF
>.|TRBJ1-1|.|TRBV7-9
TGTGCCAGCACAACATCGTTGGGGGAGTGGAGGGAGAACACTGAAGCTTTCTTT
CASTTSLGEWRENTEAFF
>.|TRBJ2-5|TRBD1|TRBV27
TGTGCCAGCAGCGGACAGGGGGAGGAGACCCAGTACTTC
CASSGQGEETQYF
>many|TRBJ2-7|TRBD1|TRBV2
TGTGCCAGCAGTGTTCCGGACAGGGGAATCTCCTACGAGCAGTACTTC
CASSVPDRGISYEQYF
>.|TRBJ1-6|.|TRBV6-4
TGTGCCAGCAGTGCTTCCTCGGGGGATAATTCACCCCTCCACTTT
CASSASSGDNSPLHF
>.|TRBJ1-1|.|TRBV30
TGTGCCGGGGGACTCTCGAACACTGAAGCTTTCTTT
CAGGLSNTEAFF
>.|TRBJ2-5|.|TRBV5-6
TGTGCCAGCAGCCTCCAGGTGGCACCGCAAGAGACCCAGTACTTC
CASSLQVAPQETQYF
>.|TRBJ2-6|.|TRBV28
TGTGCCAGCAGTTTTACGGGTAGGCTATCTGGGGCCAACGTCCTGACTTTC
CASSFTGRLSGANVLTF
>.|TRBJ1-4|TRBD1|TRBV6-1
TGTGCCAGCAGTGCTGGGACAGCCGCAACTAATGAAAAACTGTTTTTT
CASSAGTAATNEKLFF
>.|TRBJ1-5|TRBD1|TRBV6-5
TGTGCCAGCAGTTACAGAACAGGGGATCAGCCCCAGCATTTT
CASSYRTGDQPQHF
>.|TRBJ1-6|TRBD1|TRBV9
TGTGCCAGCAGCGGGTTGGACAGGGTAAATTCACCCCTCCACTTT
CASSGLDRVNSPLHF
>once|TRBJ2-5|.|TRBV6-1
TGTGCCAGCAGTGACAGGGGTCTCTCACCCCAAGAGACCCAGTACTTC
CASSDRGLSPQETQYF